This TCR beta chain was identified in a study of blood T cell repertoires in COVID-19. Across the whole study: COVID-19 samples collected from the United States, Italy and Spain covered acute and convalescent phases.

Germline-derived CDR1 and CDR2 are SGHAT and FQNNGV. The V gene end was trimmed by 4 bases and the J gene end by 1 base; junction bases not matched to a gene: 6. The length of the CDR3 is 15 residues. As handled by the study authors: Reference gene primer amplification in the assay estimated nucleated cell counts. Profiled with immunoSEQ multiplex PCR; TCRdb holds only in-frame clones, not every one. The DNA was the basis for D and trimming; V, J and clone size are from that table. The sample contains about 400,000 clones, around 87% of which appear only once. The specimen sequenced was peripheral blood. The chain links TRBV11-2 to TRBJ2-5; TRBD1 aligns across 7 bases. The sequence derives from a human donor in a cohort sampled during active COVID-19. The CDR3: CASSYQGQTQETQYF. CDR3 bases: TGTGCCAGCAGCTATCAGGGACAGACCCAAGAGACCCAGTACTTC.